There are a few counts of the clone carrying this TCR beta chain. Its antigen is unknown. This entry belongs to a study of beta chain features in type 1 diabetes. As for the study in general: Healthy donors resembled patients in age, gender and cell yields.

Findings of the study overall: Sequencing from cDNA could over-represent high-TCR-expressing cells. The analysis here could not establish whether HLA type shapes TCRB rearrangement. In all four CD4+ subsets, TCRB CDR3 length was significantly, moderately reduced in type 1 diabetes.

Since all of the isolated RNA was reverse transcribed, expressed TCRB transcripts were what got sequenced. Sequencing used immunoSEQ multiplex PCR; TCRdb keeps in-frame clones, though not all of them. This table holds just under 150,000 clones, approximately 13% found once. Sequenced: central memory CD4+ T cells from blood. The origin of this receptor is a man aged 18 to 29 with type 1 diabetes.

This chain's CDR3 is CASRKDRVGNQPQHF. CDR3 coding DNA: TGTGCCAGCAGAAAGGACAGGGTAGGCAATCAGCCCCAGCATTTT. This chain connects TRBV6-5 to TRBJ1-5; TRBD1 matches 8 bases. CDR1 MNHEY and CDR2 SVGAGI come from the germline V gene. This CDR3 is 15 amino acids long. Trimming cost V 6 bases and J 2 bases; bases outside gene matches: 6.